A single sample gave rise to the 10 T cell receptor beta chains below, sequenced in a study of cytomegalovirus exposure and HLA in healthy donors. Clones were sequenced by immunoSEQ multiplex PCR, and TCRdb holds only the in-frame ones, with some missing. There are 250,000 to 300,000 clones in the sample; about 90% occur only once, and under 0.4% lies in the top ten. Sequenced material: PBMCs. The receptors shown here come from a woman under 30 in good health and CMV-seronegative.

This chain uses TRBV10-3 with TRBJ1-5, with 9 bases that match TRBD1. The ends lost 3 bases at V and 6 bases at J; junction bases unmatched: 6. From germline, CDR1 is ENHRY and CDR2 SYGVKD. The CDR3 is 15 amino acids. This CDR3 reads CAISEGTGNTQPQHF. For the CDR3, the DNA is TGTGCCATCAGTGAAGGGACAGGGAACACTCAGCCCCAGCATTTT.

The gene calls are TRBV7-6 and TRBJ1-1, with a weak D call TRBD1 (5 bases). The CDR3 is made up of 15 amino acids. V gave up 4 bases and J gave up 3 bases, with 15 bases separating them. CDR1 is SGHVS and CDR2 is FNYEAQ in the germline V gene. The CDR3 protein is CASSSNNAGYTEAFF. In nucleotides, the CDR3 is TGTGCCAGCAGCTCCAATAACGCAGGGTACACTGAAGCTTTCTTT.

This clone showed up just once. The chain carries TRBV5-1 and TRBJ1-1; D is ambiguous. This CDR3 region has 14 residues. V was shortened by 2 bases and J by 2 bases, with 10 bases between the two germline ends. Germline CDR1 reads SGHRS; CDR2 reads YFSETQ. The CDR3 DNA sequence: TGCGCCAGCAGCTTTGCGCGTACCAACACTGAAGCTTTCTTT. This codes for CASSFARTNTEAFF.

The V gene is TRBV4-3, the J gene TRBJ1-1, with D unclear. The CDR3 loop spans 12 amino acids. Trimming took 5 bases from V and 1 from J, leaving 5 bases between them. Germline V CDR1 and CDR2: LGHNA, YSLEER. The CDR3 reads CASSEGNTEAFF. The DNA for the CDR3 is TGCGCCAGCAGCGAGGGGAACACTGAAGCTTTCTTT.

The chain uses TRBV6-5 and TRBJ1-5, with D perhaps matching TRBD1 (5 bases). In germline, CDR1 is MNHEY, CDR2 SVGAGI. Trimming removed 6 bases at V and 3 bases at J, with 12 bases between. This CDR3 spans 14 amino acids. DNA of the CDR3: TGTGCCAGCAGAAGAGGACAAGACAATCAGCCCCAGCATTTT. It encodes CASRRGQDNQPQHF.

The CDR3 DNA sequence: TGTGCCAGCAGCTCAGGGGTGGGGGGCACAGATACGCAGTATTTT. This sequence encodes CASSSGVGGTDTQYF. The J gene is TRBJ2-3, the V gene TRBV7-6; maybe TRBD1 (6 bases). This CDR3 region has 15 residues. V gave up 4 bases and J gave up 1 base, with 12 bases separating them. CDR1 is SGHVS, CDR2 FNYEAQ, per germline.

The gene calls are TRBV29-1 and TRBJ1-1; tentatively, D is TRBD1 (5 bases). This CDR3 spans 13 amino acids. Germline V gives CDR1 SQVTM, CDR2 ANQGSEA. Trimming took off 6 bases at V and 0 bases at J, with 11 bases between the two ends. Here the CDR3 reads CSVSGLMNTEAFF. The CDR3, as DNA: TGCAGCGTCTCGGGACTCATGAACACTGAAGCTTTCTTT.

The gene calls are TRBV14 and TRBJ1-2, with 7 bases aligning to TRBD1. CDR1 and CDR2 (germline): SGHDN, FVKESK. The CDR3 spans 14 residues. Trimming removed 3 bases from V and 4 bases from J; junction bases left unmatched: 5. The CDR3 nucleotides are TGTGCCAGCAGCCAGGGACAGAGGATCTATGGCTACACCTTC. Its protein is CASSQGQRIYGYTF.

This chain connects TRBV28 to TRBJ2-7, with D hard to call. The V end was cut by 10 bases, the J end by 3 bases, with 10 bases between. Germline V lookup: CDR1 MDHEN, CDR2 SYDVKM. This CDR3 has 11 amino acids. CDR3 in DNA: TGTGCCATCACGGGTCTCTACGAGCAGTACGTC. This codes for CAITGLYEQYV.

This clone was detected only once. This rearrangement joins TRBV7-8 to TRBJ1-6, with 8 bases identical to TRBD1. CDR1 is SGHVS and CDR2 is FQNEAQ in the germline V gene. The CDR3 contains 15 residues. J gave up 9 bases and V 4 bases, and 8 bases lay outside the gene matches. The CDR3 spells CASSSTDREVSPLHF. In DNA form, the CDR3 reads TGTGCCAGCAGCTCAACGGACAGGGAGGTTTCACCCCTCCACTTT.